The 2 T cell receptor beta chains reported below all come from one sample, sequenced in a study of beta chain features in type 1 diabetes. Study-wide results and limits: Shortening that was moderate but significant affected the TCRB CDR3s of Type 1 diabetes patients in all four CD4+ subsets.

These receptors' antigens are unknown. Sequencing targeted expressed TCRB transcripts, as all isolated RNA had been reverse transcribed. TCRdb's table, derived via immunoSEQ multiplex PCR, lists solely in-frame clones and lacks some. The sample records roughly 260,000 clones, around 20% being singletons. The sample was naive CD4+ T cells from blood. The receptor set was obtained from a woman aged 40 to 49 with type 1 diabetes.

The J gene is TRBJ1-2, the V gene TRBV5-1; 8 bases are shared with TRBD1. The ends lost 7 bases at V and 8 bases at J; junction bases unmatched: 10. CDR1 is SGHRS, CDR2 YFSETQ, per germline. This CDR3 comprises 13 residues. The DNA of the CDR3 is TGCGCCAGCGGATCCGACAGGGGATTCGGCTACACCTTC. Amino acid sequence: CASGSDRGFGYTF.

V gene TRBV18 combines with J gene TRBJ1-4, with D maybe TRBD1 (5 bases). The V gene's germline CDR1 is KGHSH and CDR2 LQKENI. This CDR3 is built from 15 residues. V dropped 7 bases and J dropped 8 bases, with 20 bases sitting between them. The CDR3 spells CASFTGEGGQEKLFF. The CDR3 DNA sequence: TGTGCCAGCTTCACCGGGGAGGGAGGACAAGAAAAACTGTTTTTT.